This TCR beta chain was sequenced during a study of blood T cell repertoires in COVID-19. Turning to the study itself: Researchers got acute and convalescent COVID-19 samples from the United States, Italy and Spain. PBMCs, B-cell-depleted T cells, or T cells provided the cDNA or gDNA that made up the material.

In germline, CDR1 is MNHNS, CDR2 SASEGT. The CDR3 runs to 16 residues. The ends lost 2 bases at V and 0 bases at J; junction bases unmatched: 6. In the original workflow: Quantification of nucleated cells was approximated via reference gene primer amplification. Produced via immunoSEQ multiplex PCR; TCRdb's table is partial and in-frame only. Clonal size and the V and J genes are those of that table, whereas D and trimming came from the DNA. The sample has approximately 23,000 clones; roughly 89% are singletons. The receptor's source is a woman older than 75 with active COVID-19. The sample consisted of peripheral blood. This chain connects TRBV6-1 to TRBJ2-7; 8 nucleotides line up with TRBD2. This CDR3 is CASSEKSGGSSYEQYF. CDR3 DNA sequence: TGTGCCAGCAGTGAAAAGAGCGGGGGCAGCTCCTACGAGCAGTACTTC.